Included here is one T cell receptor (beta chain) sequence, with context. Its target is unknown. Naive CD8 cells were CD45RO-negative, positively selected for CCR7, excluding terminally differentiated effector memory CD45RA+ cells. The sample originates from a study of shared clonotypes between healthy human individuals. Study-level background: Each donor contributed plates that comprised three CD4 naive, three CD4 memory, two CD8 naive and one CD8 memory.

TCRdb's table, derived via immunoSEQ multiplex PCR, lists solely in-frame clones and lacks some. The table has about 680,000 clones, just over 90% seen once. Whole-study findings and limits: Clonotype sharing across donors was expected to vary with sequencing depth. Clonotypes not shared had lower generation probabilities than those common to all four donors. Naive subsets tended to show greater estimated richness than memory subsets.

This receptor was obtained from a man aged 25 to 40 in good health. Sequences were obtained from naive CD8+ T cells sorted from blood.

CDR3 coding DNA: TGTGCCAGCAGTTTACCCATAGGAGTCTACCGAGAGTCCGGGGAGCTGTTTTTT. As protein: CASSLPIGVYRESGELFF. This rearrangement joins TRBV28 to TRBJ2-2; D remains unclear. Germline V gene lookup returns CDR1 MDHEN and CDR2 SYDVKM. The CDR3 runs 18 residues. Trimming cost V 2 bases and J 6 bases, with 22 bases left between them.